What follows is one TCR beta chain and its context. The antigen remains unidentified. J gave up 4 bases and V 8 bases, and 13 bases lay outside the gene matches. The CDR3 sequence is 15 residues long. Germline V lookup: CDR1 SNHLY, CDR2 FYNNEI. One entry per CDR3 protein results from TCRdb running MiXCR on the 5' RACE reads. The sample lists fewer than 650,000 distinct CDR3 sequences, less than 9% seen once, with around 1.6% in the top ten. The data were obtained in a study of identical twins. General study results and limits: There was more out-of-frame TCR alpha sharing in monozygotic twins than models estimated. Findings came from cross-sectional statistics, without long-term follow-up of donors. In beta out-of-frame sequences, the excess sharing between twins was weaker. Beta clonotypes that were abundant in cord blood contained fewer insertions, a pattern absent from memory repertoires.

These data are also associated with another study on yellow fever vaccine responses in identical twins.

This chain connects TRBV2 to TRBJ2-5, with 7 bases aligning to TRBD1. The sequenced material came from PBMCs. This receptor was identified in a woman aged 18-29 years in good health. CDR3 sequence: CASGLDRVGGETQYF. The CDR3, as DNA: TGTGCCAGCGGACTTGACAGGGTTGGTGGAGAGACCCAGTACTTC.